This paragraph covers one T cell receptor beta chain sequence. CDR3 size: 18 residues. V lost 2 bases and J 0 bases, leaving 14 bases between the germline ends. Per the germline V gene, CDR1 is KGHSH and CDR2 is LQKENI. This specimen comes from a study of blood T cell repertoires in COVID-19. Measured with immunoSEQ multiplex PCR; TCRdb has only the in-frame clones, and not every one. This table holds a few hundred thousand clones, around 87% found once. The J gene is TRBJ1-6, the V gene TRBV18; possibly TRBD1 for D (6 bases). The sequence was obtained from a man younger than 40 who had recovered from COVID-19. Sequenced input: PBMCs or T cells enriched from blood (not recorded which). DNA for the CDR3: TGTGCCAGCTCACCAAGGAAGGACAGAAGCTCCTATAATTCACCCCTCCACTTT. The encoded protein is CASSPRKDRSSYNSPLHF.